The 9 T cell receptor beta chains in this list originate from one sample, sequenced in a study of regulatory T cells in long-lasting Graves disease. To make TCR beta libraries, researchers used iRepertoire HTBI primers and Arm-PCR of CDR3 regions. MiXCR, run by TCRdb on the multiplex PCR reads, gives a single entry per CDR3 protein. The table records about 420,000 distinct CDR3 sequences, less than 20% of them present only once. Time point meaning: newly diagnosed GD, antithyroid drugs for less than 3 months. PBMC RNA served as the TCR library source. This same sample was also part of a study on T cells in Graves' hyperthyroidism and ophthalmopathy.

Sequencing was performed on peripheral blood mononuclear cells (PBMCs), taken at new diagnosis, from a patient treated with antithyroid drugs. Receptors were obtained from a woman younger than 30 with Graves disease.

Comment on this clonotype: This may come from a read error, since a much larger clone is one base off. The J gene is TRBJ2-5, the V gene TRBV18; tentatively, D is TRBD1 (6 bases). The CDR3 is made up of 15 amino acids. Germline-derived CDR1 and CDR2 are KGHSH and LQKENI. The V end lost 5 bases, the J end lost 1 base, and 14 bases lay between the germline ends. The CDR3 DNA reads TGTGCCAGCTCAGACTGGAGAGGGGGCCAAGAGACCCAGTACTTC. It translates to CASSDWRGGQETQYF.

The chain has TRBV6-2 or TRBV6-3 and TRBJ2-5, with 10 bases lining up with TRBD2. The CDR3 length is 14 residues. Germline V CDR1 and CDR2: MNHEY, SVGEGT. The V segment lost 4 bases and the J segment 4 bases; nucleotides outside the gene matches: 3. The CDR3 protein is CASSSRLAGETQYF. CDR3 DNA: TGTGCCAGCAGTTCCCGACTAGCGGGAGAGACCCAGTACTTC.

This clonotype was found many times. V is TRBV20-1 and J is TRBJ1-2, with D perhaps TRBD1 (5 bases). The germline V gene has CDR1 DFQATT and CDR2 SNEGSKA (reference sequence). V was trimmed by 0 bases and J by 3 bases, leaving 14 bases between them. The CDR3 consists of 15 residues. The CDR3 bases are TGCAGTGCTAGAGATCTAAAGGGGTGGGACTATGGCTACACCTTC. It yields the protein CSARDLKGWDYGYTF.

This clonotype was observed at least ten times. The chain is built from TRBV28 and TRBJ2-3; weak D call: TRBD2 (6 bases). Between the trimmed V and J ends, which lost 2 bases and 1 base, there was a span of 22 bases. The CDR3 covers 19 residues. Germline V lookup: CDR1 MDHEN, CDR2 SYDVKM. The CDR3 loop is CASSLVGGPTHRGTDTQYF. DNA for the CDR3: TGTGCCAGCAGTTTAGTGGGGGGACCGACTCATCGGGGCACAGATACGCAGTATTTT.

This clonotype was observed at least ten times. The chain couples TRBV3-1 to TRBJ1-1, with 7 positions matching TRBD1. The CDR3 sequence is 13 residues long. J gave up 7 bases and V 6 bases, and 8 bases lay outside the gene matches. Germline CDR1 is LGHDT and CDR2 is YNNKEL (reference sequence). The chain's CDR3 is CASSNRGSSEAFF. As DNA, the CDR3 is TGTGCCAGCAGTAACAGGGGTTCGAGTGAAGCTTTCTTT.

The rearrangement links TRBV24-1 to TRBJ2-1; D gene uncertain. With the DNA end fitting TRBJ2-3 better, the J assignment may be wrong. The germline V gene encodes CDR1 KGHDR and CDR2 SFDVKD. The CDR3 totals 11 residues. CDR3 sequence reads: CATSDPITQYF. The CDR3 DNA is TGTGCCACCAGTGATCCCATAACGCAGTATTTT.

A few counts support this clonotype. The chain is built from TRBV16 and TRBJ1-1; possible D gene TRBD1, 5 bases. Trimming left V 0 bases short and J 4 bases short, with 9 bases between. Germline-derived CDR1 and CDR2 are KGHSY and FQNENV. The CDR3 is 14 residues long. Here the CDR3 reads CASSQSGASTEAFF. In DNA, the CDR3 is TGTGCCAGCAGCCAATCCGGGGCCTCCACTGAAGCTTTCTTT.

The genes are TRBV10-3 and TRBJ2-3; D not resolved. The CDR3 runs 13 residues. Germline assignment: CDR1 ENHRY and CDR2 SYGVKD. Between the trimmed V and J ends, which lost 7 bases and 0 bases, there was a span of 8 bases. The CDR3 sequence: CAIKAISTDTQYF. The CDR3 DNA sequence: TGTGCCATCAAGGCTATAAGCACAGATACGCAGTATTTT.

This clonotype was seen a few times. This chain connects TRBV10-1 to TRBJ2-1, with D unresolved. This CDR3 spans 16 amino acids. Germline CDR1 is WNHNN and CDR2 is SYGVQD (reference sequence). The V and J ends lost 2 bases and 0 bases respectively, with 11 bases between them. As DNA, the CDR3 is TGCGCCAGCAGTGAGAGGGTCACCCACTCCTACAATGAGCAGTTCTTC. Its translation is CASSERVTHSYNEQFF.